The sequence of this TCR beta chain was determined in a study of blood T cell repertoires in COVID-19. Germline V gives CDR1 SGDLS, CDR2 YYNGEE. The V gene end was trimmed by 3 bases and the J gene end by 1 base; junction bases not matched to a gene: 7. This CDR3 is built from 16 residues. Here immunoSEQ multiplex PCR was the method, and the copy in TCRdb shows in-frame clones only, minus some. Of 250,000 or so clones in the sample, approximately 82% are singletons; the top ten hold around 1.8%. The receptor was isolated from a woman older than 75 with acute or convalescent COVID-19. The chain links TRBV9 to TRBJ2-3, with TRBD1 matching 8 bases. Specimen: peripheral blood. The DNA for the CDR3 is TGTGCCAGCAGCGCAGGAGACAGGGGTGGCACAGATACGCAGTATTTT. Translating gives CASSAGDRGGTDTQYF.